A single sample is the source of the 26 T cell receptor gamma chains below, sequenced in a study of γδ T cells in repeated Plasmodium falciparum infection. TCRdb used CATT to re-call clones from the multiplex PCR reads. The top ten clones hold around a third of a sample with about 26,000 gamma-chain clones, over 2.5% of them seen once. Flow sorting of PBMC yielded separate Vgamma9/Vdelta2+ and Vdelta2-negative gammadelta T cell populations for bulk repertoire analysis. Sequenced: gamma-delta T cells from blood. These receptors were taken from a pool of human donors (malaria-infected and uninfected, not separated).

This clone occurred many times. The J gene is TRGJ1 or TRGJ2, the V gene TRGV3. Here the J gene was assigned by germline matching of the DNA, as TCRdb has none. The CDR3 loop spans 12 amino acids. The V and J ends lost 5 bases and 9 bases, in that order; junction bases with no gene match: 10. Germline V CDR1 and CDR2: VTNTFY, YDVSTARD (reference sequence). The CDR3 reads CATWGGFCKKLF. The CDR3 DNA is TGTGCCACCTGGGGGGGGTTTTGTAAGAAACTCTTT.

This clone showed up just a few times. This is likely an artifact of a read error, given a far larger clone one base away. Distinct nucleotide sequences in the sample also encode this CDR3. The gene calls are TRGV9 and TRGJP1. The J gene, not given by TCRdb, was assigned here from a germline match of the nucleotide sequence. The CDR3 has 17 residues. Germline CDR1 GITISATS, CDR2 ISYDGTV (reference sequence). The CDR3 loop is CALWDHREYTTGWFKIF. In DNA form, the CDR3 reads TGTGCCCTGTGGGACCACAGGGAATATACCACTGGTTGGTTCAAGATATTT.

Remarks on this clone: A far larger clone is only one base removed, so a read error is likely. Other DNA sequences of this sample code for an identical CDR3. A V gene of TRGV9 was called, but no J gene was assigned. Germline CDR1 is GITISATS and CDR2 is ISYDGTV (reference sequence). CDR3 length: 11 amino acids. CDR3 nucleotide sequence: TGTGCCTTGTTTCTCTTCTGTAAGAAGCTCTTT. This encodes CALFLFCKKLF.

The table lists this clone with many counts. One base separates it from a far larger clone, so it is likely a read error. Different DNA sequences within this sample yield the same CDR3. V gene TRGV3 was called; the J gene was not. This CDR3 is built from 13 residues. Germline CDR1 reads VTNTFY; CDR2 reads YDVSTARD (reference sequence). The CDR3 protein is CATWDSVYYKKLF. In nucleotides, the CDR3 is TGTGCCACCTGGGACAGCGTTTATTATAAGAAACTCTTC.

This clone was recorded many times. A read error likely explains why the TCRdb protein, taken from a much larger clone, differs from this DNA's translation at residue 3; the protein shown is translated from the DNA. The V call is TRGV2, the J call TRGJ1 or TRGJ2. The CDR3 consists of 12 residues. Germline lookup yields CDR1 EGSNGY and CDR2 YDSYNSKV. In DNA, the CDR3 is TGTGCCGCCTGGGCCCGGGGTTATAAGAAACTCTTT. Protein product: CAAWARGYKKLF.

This clone was detected ten times or more. TCRdb attributes to this sequence the protein of a much larger clone, which differs from the DNA translation at residue 5; a read error is likely, and the protein displayed is translated from the DNA. The V gene is TRGV4, the J gene TRGJ1 or TRGJ2. Here the J gene was assigned by germline matching of the DNA, as TCRdb has none. The CDR3 covers 14 residues. V trimming: 5 bases; J trimming: 2 bases; junction bases outside the gene matches: 9. Per germline, CDR1 EGSTGY and CDR2 YDSYTSSV. The CDR3 is CATWGGGDYYKKLF. In DNA, the CDR3 is TGTGCCACCTGGGGTGGCGGGGATTATTATAAGAAACTCTTT.

This clone was seen more than once but under ten times. This probably arose from a read error, given a far larger clone one base away. The same CDR3 can be traced to other DNA sequences in this sample. The rearrangement links TRGV9 to TRGJP. TCRdb lists no J gene, so it was determined here by aligning the DNA to germline. The V gene's germline CDR1 is GITISATS and CDR2 ISYDGTV (reference sequence). V gave up 11 bases and J gave up 11 bases; unmatched junction bases: 27. The CDR3 length is 19 residues. The chain's CDR3 is CACSGSIRGGELGKKIKVF. CDR3 DNA: TGTGCCTGCAGCGGGAGTATAAGGGGAGGCGAGCTGGGCAAAAAAATCAAGGTATTT.

This clone has more than one count but fewer than ten. The protein recorded in TCRdb matches a much larger clone and deviates from this DNA's translation at residue 6, suggesting a read error; the protein here is obtained by translating the DNA. The rearrangement uses TRGV4 and TRGJ1 or TRGJ2. Here the J gene was assigned by germline matching of the DNA, as TCRdb has none. This CDR3 comprises 13 residues. V shed 3 bases, J shed 6 bases, and the junction held 8 bases outside the gene matches. CDR1 and CDR2 (germline): EGSTGY, YDSYTSSV. CDR3 sequence reads: CATWDRRLYKKLF. DNA of the CDR3: TGTGCCACCTGGGATAGGCGGCTTTATAAGAAACTCTTT.

Points on this clone: TCRdb has a much larger clone's protein, which differs at residue 5 from the translation of this DNA, likely because of a read error; what is shown is the protein translated from the DNA. The gene calls are TRGV9 and TRGJ1 or TRGJ2. Germline matching of the DNA provided the J gene here, since TCRdb leaves it blank. The trim removed 5 bases at V and 0 bases at J, leaving 16 bases unmatched. The CDR3 is 17 amino acids. Germline V gene lookup returns CDR1 GITISATS and CDR2 ISYDGTV (reference sequence). The CDR3 sequence is CALWGFPMSENYYKKLF. CDR3 DNA: TGTGCCTTGTGGGGGTTTCCGATGTCTGAGAATTATTATAAGAAACTCTTT.

This clone was observed a handful of times. A far larger clone differs by one base, so this is likely a read error. The sample contains more than one DNA sequence encoding this CDR3. With the J gene uncalled, the V gene is TRGV9. The germline V gene encodes CDR1 GITISATS and CDR2 ISYDGTV (reference sequence). The CDR3 is made up of 13 amino acids. CDR3: CALWEVHDSEKLF. The CDR3 coding sequence is TGTGCCTTGTGGGAGGTGCACGATAGCGAGAAGCTCTTT.

This clone was seen repeatedly, ten times or more. The chain carries TRGV4 and TRGJ1 or TRGJ2. The CDR3 has 12 residues. V gave up 2 bases and J gave up 7 bases; unmatched junction bases: 5. CDR1 EGSTGY and CDR2 YDSYTSSV come from the germline V gene. This CDR3 reads CATWDEGYKKLF. CDR3 bases: TGTGCCACCTGGGATGAGGGGTATAAGAAACTCTTT.

This clone has just a few counts. A far bigger clonotype differs at one base, so this is likely a read error. The DNA is left out, because the CDR3 cannot be placed on it with certainty; the CDR3 is given as TCRdb lists it. The J gene was not called, though the V gene is TRGV9. Germline values: CDR1 GITISATS, CDR2 ISYDGTV (reference sequence). The CDR3 extends over 33 residues, inclusive of both ends. CDR3: CALWEVQTIIIRNSLAVEHHLLSQVSIGRIQHF.

In this sample, this clone is large. Other DNA sequences of this sample code for an identical CDR3. The genes are TRGV5 and TRGJ1 or TRGJ2. In germline, CDR1 is VINAFY, CDR2 YDVSNSKD. The V gene end was trimmed by 3 bases and the J gene end by 6 bases; junction bases not matched to a gene: 2. The CDR3 runs 11 residues. CDR3 in DNA: TGTGCCACCTGGGACGCTTATAAGAAACTCTTT. This sequence encodes CATWDAYKKLF.

This clone was seen many times. A read error likely explains why the TCRdb protein, taken from a much larger clone, differs from this DNA's translation at residue 9; the protein shown is translated from the DNA. The genes are TRGV3 and TRGJ1 or TRGJ2. Germline CDR1 and CDR2: VTNTFY and YDVSTARD (reference sequence). The length of the CDR3 is 12 residues. The CDR3 loop reads CATWDTYYRKLF. The CDR3 region has the DNA TGTGCCACCTGGGATACTTATTATAGGAAACTCTTT.

About this clone: The TCRdb protein comes from a much larger clone and disagrees with this DNA's translation at residue 9, likely due to a read error; the protein given here is derived from the DNA. The J gene is TRGJ1 or TRGJ2, the V gene TRGV3. TCRdb offers no J gene call, so here the DNA was matched to germline to obtain one. This CDR3 is 15 amino acids long. In germline, CDR1 is VTNTFY, CDR2 YDVSTARD (reference sequence). V gave up 0 bases and J gave up 4 bases; unmatched junction bases: 9. The CDR3 coding sequence is TGTGCCACCTGGGACAGGCGAATCCTCTATTATAAGAAACTCTTT. It translates to CATWDRRILYYKKLF.

This clone was observed at least ten times. This DNA's translation and the protein TCRdb lists, from a much larger clone, do not match at residue 10, likely due to a read error; the protein shown is translated from the DNA. The CDR3 DNA follows: TGTGCCTTGTGGGAGGAAAATCATAAGAGACTCTTT. Its translation is CALWEENHKRLF. The chain employs TRGV9 and TRGJ1 or TRGJ2. CDR3 length: 12 amino acids. Germline CDR1 GITISATS, CDR2 ISYDGTV (reference sequence).

This CDR3 is CATWSETNYYKKLF. In nucleotides, the CDR3 is TGTGCCACCTGGTCAGAGACAAATTATTATAAGAAACTCTTT. V is TRGV4 and J is TRGJ1 or TRGJ2. Since TCRdb gives no J gene, matching the DNA to germline was used here to assign it. CDR3 length equals 14 residues. The ends lost 6 bases at V and 1 base at J; junction bases unmatched: 9. The germline gives CDR1 EGSTGY, CDR2 YDSYTSSV.

This clone was observed a few times. TCRdb's listed protein matches a much larger clone and diverges from this DNA's translation at residue 3, likely through a read error; the protein shown comes from the DNA. V gene TRGV4 combines with J gene TRGJ1 or TRGJ2. The J gene was not available in TCRdb and was assigned here by matching the DNA to germline segments. Germline V gene sequence: CDR1 EGSTGY, CDR2 YDSYTSSV. The CDR3 contains 11 residues. The CDR3 protein is CAIWDGFEKLF. CDR3 bases: TGTGCCATCTGGGATGGTTTCGAGAAACTCTTT.

This clone was picked up many times. TCRdb's protein, taken from a much larger clone, differs from this DNA's translation at residue 8, likely owing to a read error; the protein displayed comes from the DNA. Other DNA variants within this sample encode the same CDR3. The J gene is TRGJ1 or TRGJ2, the V gene TRGV9. V shed 0 bases and J 16 bases; nucleotides not matched to a gene: 12. The CDR3 consists of 12 residues. Germline CDR1 GITISATS, CDR2 ISYDGTV (reference sequence). CDR3 DNA sequence: TGTGCCTTGTGGGAGGTGCAGAGTGATAAGCTCTTT. Protein product: CALWEVQSDKLF.

With regard to this clone: TCRdb lists the protein of a much larger clone for this DNA, which differs at residue 11, so this is likely a read error; the protein given here is translated from the DNA itself. CDR3 nucleotides: TGTGCCTTGTGGGAGGTGTTCGACGATTATATGAAACTCTTT. This gives the protein CALWEVFDDYMKLF. J is TRGJ1 or TRGJ2 and V is TRGV9. Here the J gene was assigned by germline matching of the DNA, as TCRdb has none. The CDR3 has 14 residues. CDR1 is GITISATS and CDR2 is ISYDGTV in the germline V gene (reference sequence).

Only a few counts were recorded for this clone. The TCRdb record carries a much larger clone's protein, which differs from this DNA's translation at residue 12; a read error is the likely cause, and the protein listed here is the DNA translation. No J gene was named, though the V gene is TRGV4. Germline loops: CDR1 EGSTGY, CDR2 YDSYTSSV. The length of the CDR3 is 14 residues. CDR3 sequence (DNA): TGTGCCACCTGGGATCCTTGGAGCTATTATAAGGAACTCTTT. It is translated as CATWDPWSYYKELF.

Comments on this clone: The TCRdb protein comes from a much larger clone and disagrees with this DNA's translation at residue 11, likely due to a read error; the protein given here is derived from the DNA. V and J are TRGV9 and TRGJP. Assignment of the J gene here rests on matching the DNA to germline, because TCRdb gives none. Germline CDR1 and CDR2: GITISATS and ISYDGTV (reference sequence). CDR3 length equals 14 residues. In DNA, the CDR3 is TGTGCCCACATTTTGGAGTTGGGCAAAAAAGTCAAGGTATTT. Its protein is CAHILELGKKVKVF.

This clone has more than one count but fewer than ten. The TCRdb protein, from a much larger clone, departs from this DNA's translation at residue 5, likely by read error; the protein shown derives from the DNA. The chain employs TRGV9 and TRGJ1 or TRGJ2. The J gene, missing from TCRdb, was assigned here through DNA to germline matching. The germline gives CDR1 GITISATS, CDR2 ISYDGTV (reference sequence). This CDR3 spans 13 amino acids. The CDR3 nucleotides read TGTGCCTTGTGGGGGGTGTACTGTTATAAGAAACTCTTT. As protein: CALWGVYCYKKLF.

This clone is labeled medium-sized. This rearrangement joins TRGV4 to TRGJ1 or TRGJ2. Germline CDR1 is EGSTGY and CDR2 is YDSYTSSV. V gave up 0 bases and J gave up 7 bases; unmatched junction bases: 6. This CDR3 has 13 amino acids. Written as DNA, the CDR3 is TGTGCCACCTGGGATGGGTCTGGGTATAAGAAACTCTTT. Amino acid sequence: CATWDGSGYKKLF.

This clone was seen a handful of times. With a far larger clone one base away, a read error is the likely cause. Other DNA variants within this sample encode the same CDR3. The chain carries TRGV5 and TRGJP2. The J gene, left out of TCRdb, was set here by checking the DNA against germline. Looked up from germline, CDR1 is VINAFY and CDR2 is YDVSNSKD. V was pared by 2 bases and J by 5 bases, with 5 bases of the junction left unmatched. This CDR3 comprises 14 residues. The CDR3 loop is CATWDKRSDWIKTF. The CDR3 DNA sequence: TGTGCCACCTGGGACAAACGCAGTGATTGGATCAAGACGTTT.

This clone was seen at least ten times. CDR3 sequence reads: CALWEADGLGKKIKVF. CDR3 in DNA: TGTGCCTTGTGGGAGGCAGACGGGTTGGGCAAAAAAATCAAGGTATTT. This rearrangement joins TRGV9 to TRGJP. The V and J ends lost 2 bases and 9 bases, in that order; junction bases with no gene match: 7. This CDR3 contains 16 residues. Per the germline V gene, CDR1 is GITISATS and CDR2 is ISYDGTV (reference sequence).